These 20 T cell receptor beta chains originate from one sample sequenced in a study of T cell changes during pregnancy in multiple sclerosis. Produced via immunoSEQ multiplex PCR; TCRdb's table is partial and in-frame only. The sample lists about 40,000 clones, just under 95% occurring once. The sequenced sample was CD8+ T cells from peripheral blood mononuclear cells, obtained in the third trimester of pregnancy. These receptors were collected from a female donor with multiple sclerosis, enrolled in a pregnancy study.

The chain is built from TRBV9 and TRBJ2-7; 10 bases line up with TRBD2. Germline V gives CDR1 SGDLS, CDR2 YYNGEE. V lost 2 bases to trimming and J lost 0 bases; unmatched junction nucleotides: 11. The CDR3 runs to 18 residues. CDR3 DNA sequence: TGTGCCAGCAGCGTTAGCGGGGGGCCCCCCGGGACCTCCTACGAGCAGTACTTC. Its translation is CASSVSGGPPGTSYEQYF.

This chain joins TRBV4-1 and TRBJ2-3; the D is unclear. Per germline, CDR1 MGHRA and CDR2 YSYEKL. This CDR3 contains 16 residues. V was shortened by 2 bases and J by 0 bases, with 12 bases between the two germline ends. The CDR3 DNA reads TGCGCCAGCAGCCAATCCCCAGCGACCAGCACAGATACGCAGTATTTT. It translates to CASSQSPATSTDTQYF.

The V gene is TRBV25-1, the J gene TRBJ2-7; 9 bases line up with TRBD1. The CDR3 is 15 amino acids. Germline loops: CDR1 MGHDK, CDR2 SYGVNS. J was trimmed by 4 bases and V by 3 bases; bases with no gene match: 7. CDR3 coding DNA: TGTGCCAGCAGTGATCAGACAGGGGGACCGTACGAGCAGTACTTC. This sequence encodes CASSDQTGGPYEQYF.

The rearrangement joins TRBV7-6 to TRBJ2-1, with 12 bases identical to TRBD1. The CDR3 loop spans 17 amino acids. In germline, CDR1 is SGHVS, CDR2 FNYEAQ. The V and J ends lost 4 bases and 6 bases, in that order; junction bases with no gene match: 10. CDR3 coding DNA: TGTGCCAGCAGCTGGAGTACCGGGACAGGGGGCTTCAATGAGCAGTTCTTC. Protein: CASSWSTGTGGFNEQFF.

The chain uses TRBV7-3 and TRBJ1-6, with TRBD1 matching over 7 bases. Trimming at V came to 4 bases and at J to 5 bases, leaving 2 bases not matched to a gene. The CDR3 has 14 amino acids. Germline assignment: CDR1 SGHTA and CDR2 FQGTGA. The CDR3: CASSWTGDNSPLHF. In DNA, the CDR3 is TGTGCCAGCAGCTGGACAGGAGATAATTCACCCCTCCACTTT.

The rearrangement uses TRBV10-1 and TRBJ2-7, with D possibly matching TRBD1 (6 bases). The length of the CDR3 is 12 residues. Germline CDR1 WNHNN, CDR2 SYGVQD (reference sequence). Trimming took 4 bases from V and 3 from J, leaving 7 bases between them. The CDR3 is CASSGRGYEQYF. CDR3 bases: TGCGCCAGCAGTGGCAGGGGCTACGAGCAGTACTTC.

The chain joins TRBV5-5 to TRBJ2-7, with TRBD1 as a possible D gene (6 bases). The length of the CDR3 is 14 residues. The germline V gene encodes CDR1 SGHKS and CDR2 YYEKEE (reference sequence). V was shortened by 2 bases and J by 2 bases, with 11 bases between the two germline ends. The CDR3 DNA follows: TGTGCCAGCAGCTTAGGGACATACACCTACGAGCAGTACTTC. This gives the protein CASSLGTYTYEQYF.

This clone showed up just once. This chain uses TRBV9 with TRBJ2-1, with 7 positions matching TRBD1. After removal of 6 bases from V and 4 bases from J, the junction contained 13 bases not matched to a gene. The CDR3 sequence is 16 residues long. The germline gives CDR1 SGDLS, CDR2 YYNGEE. CDR3 region: CASNADPGQLYNEQFF. In DNA form, the CDR3 reads TGTGCCAGCAACGCAGACCCGGGACAGTTATACAATGAGCAGTTCTTC.

This chain links TRBV25-1 with TRBJ1-1, with a possible D match to TRBD1 (5 bases). Per germline, CDR1 MGHDK and CDR2 SYGVNS. V was pared by 3 bases and J by 11 bases, with 13 bases between. The CDR3 is 12 amino acids. CDR3 sequence (DNA): TGTGCCAGCAGTGAGGGGGGGGTCTGGGCTTTCTTT. Its protein is CASSEGGVWAFF.

The rearrangement uses TRBV9 and TRBJ1-1; maybe TRBD1 (6 bases). The V end was cut by 4 bases, the J end by 5 bases, with 18 bases between. The CDR3 loop spans 15 amino acids. Germline assignment: CDR1 SGDLS and CDR2 YYNGEE. The CDR3 DNA follows: TGTGCCAGCAGCCCCCCGGACAGAATAGTGACTGAAGCTTTCTTT. Its translation is CASSPPDRIVTEAFF.

The chain couples TRBV27 to TRBJ2-7; D unclear. Trimming took 2 bases from V and 2 from J, leaving 10 bases between them. CDR1 and CDR2 from the germline V gene are MNHEY and SMNVEV (reference sequence). The CDR3 runs 14 residues. CDR3 in DNA: TGTGCCAGCAGTTTAGGTGCGGTTACCTACGAGCAGTACTTC. This encodes CASSLGAVTYEQYF.

The J gene is TRBJ2-3, the V gene TRBV15; 8 bases align to TRBD2. Per germline, CDR1 LNHNV and CDR2 YYDKDF (reference sequence). The CDR3 runs 15 residues. V shed 0 bases, J shed 2 bases, and the junction held 1 base outside the gene matches. As DNA, the CDR3 is TGTGCCACCAGCAGAGAACTAGCGGTCACAGATACGCAGTATTTT. It yields the protein CATSRELAVTDTQYF.

The chain employs TRBV9 and TRBJ1-1; D uncertain. The germline V and J ends were trimmed by 4 bases and 6 bases, with 19 bases remaining between them. CDR3 size: 15 residues. The germline V gene has CDR1 SGDLS and CDR2 YYNGEE. Here the CDR3 reads CASSQAVEGFAEAFF. CDR3 sequence (DNA): TGTGCCAGCAGCCAGGCAGTAGAGGGATTCGCTGAAGCTTTCTTT.

The gene calls are TRBV6-5 and TRBJ1-1; D uncertain. Germline V CDR1 and CDR2: MNHEY, SVGAGI. With 5 bases removed from V and 5 bases from J, the gap between germline ends came to 15 bases. The CDR3 loop spans 14 amino acids. The CDR3 coding sequence is TGTGCCAGCAGTCCCCGAGGGTACCTAACTGAAGCTTTCTTT. Residues: CASSPRGYLTEAFF.

DNA of the CDR3: TGTGCCAGCAGCGTAGACGACAGCTTCTTGGGGGAGACCCAGTACTTC. Amino acids: CASSVDDSFLGETQYF. The chain is built from TRBV9 and TRBJ2-5, with D tentatively TRBD1 (5 bases). V was trimmed by 0 bases and J by 5 bases, leaving 17 bases between them. The germline CDR1 and CDR2 sequences are SGDLS and YYNGEE. The CDR3 has 16 amino acids. The variable domain in full, with the rest retrieved from reference TRBV9 and TRBJ2-5, is DSGVTQTPKHLITATGQRVTLRCSPRSGDLSVYWYQQSLDQGLQFLIQYYNGEERAKGNILERFSAQQFPDLHSELNLSSLELGDSALYFCASSVDDSFLGETQYFGPGTRLLVL.

The rearrangement joins TRBV5-1 to TRBJ2-3, with D possibly being TRBD2 (6 bases). Trimming cost V 4 bases and J 5 bases, with 20 bases left between them. This CDR3 comprises 16 residues. Germline V gives CDR1 SGHRS, CDR2 YFSETQ. The CDR3 DNA sequence: TGCGCCAGCAGCCCGCGGGACCCGGGGATACAAGATACGCAGTATTTT. Its protein product is CASSPRDPGIQDTQYF.

The J gene is TRBJ2-3, the V gene TRBV5-1, with 7 bases lining up with TRBD2. The CDR3 contains 15 residues. Losses at the gene ends were 3 bases for V and 0 bases for J; bases not matched to a gene: 4. The germline gives CDR1 SGHRS, CDR2 YFSETQ. CDR3 coding DNA: TGCGCCAGCAGCTATCTAGCGGCCAGCACAGATACGCAGTATTTT. It is translated as CASSYLAASTDTQYF.

The CDR3 sequence is CASSEGDRDYYGYTF. Here the CDR3 DNA reads TGTGCCAGCTCTGAGGGGGACAGGGATTACTATGGCTACACCTTC. The rearrangement joins TRBV18 to TRBJ1-2, with 9 bases lining up with TRBD1. V shed 6 bases, J shed 3 bases, and the junction held 8 bases outside the gene matches. The CDR3 is made up of 15 amino acids. The germline V gene encodes CDR1 KGHSH and CDR2 LQKENI.

This chain joins TRBV11-2 and TRBJ2-7, with TRBD2 as a possible D gene (6 bases). The ends were cut back, 1 base at V and 7 bases at J, with 20 bases in the middle. CDR3 length equals 16 residues. Germline V lookup: CDR1 SGHAT, CDR2 FQNNGV. The chain's CDR3 is CASSLGIGGRRFEQYF. The DNA of the CDR3 is TGTGCCAGCAGCTTAGGAATTGGGGGGAGGAGGTTTGAGCAGTACTTC.

V and J are TRBV10-3 and TRBJ2-7, with 14 bases that match TRBD2. Germline V CDR1 and CDR2: ENHRY, SYGVKD. The CDR3 totals 17 residues. The V segment lost 0 bases and the J segment 6 bases; nucleotides outside the gene matches: 7. CDR3 in amino acids: CAISESGLAGGPGEQYF. The DNA of the CDR3 is TGTGCCATCAGTGAGTCAGGACTAGCGGGGGGACCTGGCGAGCAGTACTTC.